This entry lists 19 T cell receptor beta chains sequenced from one sample in a study of OX40 agonist ivuxolimab in advanced cancers. Receptors were amplified or captured by the immunoSEQ multiplex PCR assay. What TCRdb holds here is the immuneACCESS table cut down to in-frame rearrangements. Part of the clones is not present; checked against another copy, under half of the missing clones reflect an unresolved V gene, and the others are unexplained. Within this sample are 90,000 to 130,000 clones, with 80% to 95% of them counted one time only. Together, the top ten hold 0.66% of the sample. This specimen consisted of CD4+ or CD8+ T cells sorted from blood, obtained in a trial of the OX40 agonist ivuxolimab. These receptors all come from an adult with an advanced solid tumor such as melanoma, head and neck, liver or kidney cancer.

The CDR3 DNA reads as TGTGCCAGCAGCCCAGCTAGCGTGGATACGCAGTATTTT. Protein: CASSPASVDTQYF. The rearrangement joins TRBV4-2 to TRBJ2-3, with D maybe TRBD2 (6 bases). This CDR3 has 13 amino acids. Germline lookup yields CDR1 LGHNA and CDR2 YNFKEQ. V was pared by 4 bases and J by 6 bases, with 11 bases between.

This chain connects TRBV18 to TRBJ1-4; the match to TRBD1 covers 7 bases. V gave up 6 bases and J gave up 5 bases; unmatched junction bases: 9. Germline lookup yields CDR1 KGHSH and CDR2 LQKENI. CDR3 length: 15 amino acids. The chain's CDR3 is CASSVDPGQNEKLFF. CDR3 bases: TGTGCCAGCTCCGTCGATCCGGGACAGAATGAAAAACTGTTTTTT.

The chain uses TRBV7-9 and TRBJ1-2; the match to TRBD1 covers 12 bases. The CDR3 consists of 15 residues. The germline gives CDR1 SEHNR, CDR2 FQNEAQ (reference sequence). V shed 5 bases and J 4 bases; nucleotides not matched to a gene: 5. CDR3 residues: CASSQGDRGPYGYTF. The CDR3 DNA sequence: TGTGCCAGCAGCCAAGGGGACAGGGGGCCCTATGGCTACACCTTC.

The CDR3 nucleotides read TGTGCCAGCAAGCGCTTAGGGAGCTACGAGCAGTACTTC. It encodes CASKRLGSYEQYF. The chain links TRBV6-4 to TRBJ2-7; a weak D match, TRBD2 (5 bases). The CDR3 sequence is 13 residues long. Trimming took 7 bases from V and 3 from J, leaving 13 bases between them. Per germline, CDR1 MRHNA and CDR2 SNTAGT.

CDR3: CASRVGLAGDEETQYF. The CDR3 coding sequence is TGTGCCAGCAGGGTGGGACTAGCGGGGGATGAAGAGACCCAGTACTTC. The chain joins TRBV6-6 to TRBJ2-5; 14 positions agree with TRBD2. CDR1 and CDR2 (germline): MNHNY, SVGAGI (reference sequence). After removal of 6 bases from V and 3 bases from J, the junction contained 6 bases not matched to a gene. This CDR3 is built from 16 residues.

J is TRBJ1-1 and V is TRBV7-8; D gene ambiguous. The CDR3 has 14 amino acids. Trimming cost V 0 bases and J 3 bases, with 8 bases left between them. CDR1 is SGHVS and CDR2 is FQNEAQ in the germline V gene. The CDR3 coding sequence is TGTGCCAGCAGCTTAGCGCTGGGCCACACTGAAGCTTTCTTT. This encodes CASSLALGHTEAFF.

The rearrangement joins TRBV5-6 to TRBJ1-3, with TRBD1 matching over 7 bases. The CDR3 contains 14 residues. The V and J ends lost 4 bases and 4 bases, in that order; junction bases with no gene match: 5. The germline V gene encodes CDR1 SGHDT and CDR2 YYEEEE. CDR3 region: CASSPRGPGNTIYF. DNA for the CDR3: TGTGCCAGCAGCCCGAGGGGGCCGGGAAACACCATATATTTT.

Comment on this clone: Additional DNA sequences in this sample encode the identical CDR3. In DNA form, the CDR3 reads TGTGCCAGCAGCTCCCCTAATCAGCCCCAGCATTTT. It codes for CASSSPNQPQHF. The chain joins TRBV7-9 to TRBJ1-5; D remains ambiguous. CDR1 is SEHNR and CDR2 is FQNEAQ in the germline V gene (reference sequence). The CDR3 consists of 12 residues. Between the trimmed V and J ends, which lost 4 bases and 4 bases, there was a span of 5 bases.

The V call is TRBV11-2, the J call TRBJ2-5, with a weak D call TRBD1 (7 bases). Germline values: CDR1 SGHAT, CDR2 FQNNGV. The germline V and J ends were trimmed by 5 bases and 7 bases, with 17 bases remaining between them. This CDR3 is built from 14 residues. Here the CDR3 DNA reads TGTGCCAGCAGCGAGGGGGCTGGAGGGTGGACCCAGTACTTC. Amino acid sequence: CASSEGAGGWTQYF.

The chain has TRBV6-6 and TRBJ1-2; D uncertain. The CDR3 contains 14 residues. From germline, CDR1 is MNHNY and CDR2 SVGAGI (reference sequence). V was pared by 4 bases and J by 5 bases, with 14 bases between. The CDR3 DNA follows: TGTGCCAGCAGTTCCGGCGAGTTACGGTATGGCTACACCTTC. It translates to CASSSGELRYGYTF.

Concerning this clone: Compared with germline, one end of the junction differs, possibly owing to a read error. V usage is TRBV30 and J usage is TRBJ2-3, with D maybe TRBD2 (6 bases). Per germline, CDR1 GTSNPN and CDR2 SVGIG (reference sequence). This CDR3 has 12 amino acids. The CDR3 loop reads CAWSVLTGDSHF. Here the CDR3 DNA reads TGTGCCTGGAGTGTACTGACGGGAGACTCGCATTTT.

The chain links TRBV11-3 to TRBJ2-7; unclear D gene. Germline lookup yields CDR1 SGHNT and CDR2 YENEEA. This CDR3 spans 16 amino acids. The ends were cut back, 1 base at V and 4 bases at J, with 17 bases in the middle. The CDR3 DNA reads as TGTGCCAGCAGCTTAGGGCCGTTCGGACCGGTATACGAGCAGTACTTC. Translating it yields CASSLGPFGPVYEQYF.

The chain uses TRBV6-5 and TRBJ1-1; 7 bases match TRBD1. Trimming cost V 5 bases and J 6 bases; bases outside gene matches: 6. This CDR3 contains 13 residues. The germline V gene has CDR1 MNHEY and CDR2 SVGAGI. Written as DNA, the CDR3 is TGTGCCAGCAGTGACAGGGTTGTGGCTGAAGCTTTCTTT. Translation gives CASSDRVVAEAFF.

The chain recombines TRBV11-3 with TRBJ1-1; 9 bases map to TRBD1. The J segment lost 7 bases and the V segment lost 5 bases, leaving 8 bases of the junction unmatched. Germline assignment: CDR1 SGHNT and CDR2 YENEEA. The CDR3 runs to 14 residues. The CDR3 spells CASSPGTGSSEAFF. CDR3 DNA sequence: TGTGCCAGCAGCCCCGGGACAGGGAGTAGTGAAGCTTTCTTT.

This clone was seen once. The gene calls are TRBV19 and TRBJ2-4, with TRBD2 matching 11 bases. Unmatched junction bases numbered 7, after V lost 3 bases and J lost 0 bases. The CDR3 runs 18 residues. Germline V CDR1 and CDR2: LNHDA, SQIVND (reference sequence). In DNA, the CDR3 is TGTGCCAGTAGTATGTTACTAGCGGGGGACCTAGCCAAAAACATTCAGTACTTC. Translation: CASSMLLAGDLAKNIQYF.

In regard to this clone: The sample carries other DNA sequences with the same CDR3. J is TRBJ2-7 and V is TRBV7-9; D is ambiguous. Germline CDR1 and CDR2: SEHNR and FQNEAQ (reference sequence). Trimming removed 4 bases at V and 4 bases at J, with 5 bases between. The CDR3 is made up of 11 amino acids. CDR3 protein: CASSSLYEQYF. The CDR3 DNA sequence: TGTGCCAGCAGCTCCTTATACGAGCAGTACTTC.

This clone was seen once. The chain employs TRBV19 and TRBJ1-1; D call uncertain. The germline V gene has CDR1 LNHDA and CDR2 SQIVND (reference sequence). The CDR3 consists of 13 residues. The ends were cut back, 4 bases at V and 1 base at J, with 7 bases in the middle. CDR3: CASSRDENTEAFF. As DNA, the CDR3 is TGTGCCAGTAGTAGAGATGAGAACACTGAAGCTTTCTTT.

V gene TRBV14 combines with J gene TRBJ2-3, with D unresolved. The CDR3 length is 13 residues. The V and J ends lost 1 base and 4 bases respectively, with 6 bases between them. CDR1 is SGHDN and CDR2 is FVKESK in the germline V gene. DNA of the CDR3: TGTGCCAGCAGCCAAGGGGCGGCAGATACGCAGTATTTT. Residues: CASSQGAADTQYF.

The chain has TRBV6-5 and TRBJ1-2; no definite D call. V was trimmed by 6 bases and J by 2 bases, leaving 10 bases between them. Germline CDR1 and CDR2: MNHEY and SVGAGI. The length of the CDR3 is 13 residues. CDR3 DNA: TGTGCCAGCAGCCCCCCGGGCAACTATGGCTACACCTTC. It yields the protein CASSPPGNYGYTF.